This T cell receptor beta chain was identified during a study of human T cells and chemical hapten exposure (dated by TCRdb to the early 2020s). Notes on the research overall: For sensitization, 2% DPC in acetone was applied to a roughly 2 cm by roughly 2 cm area of upper inner arm skin. Throughout the study period of around 25 weeks, patients also received therapeutic DPC doses to the scalp every week. Patch testing was done on the upper back using Finn chambers containing 0.01% DPC, and results were scored after 6 days according to International Contact Dermatitis Research Group standards. Alopecia areata with under or over 50% scalp involvement, alopecia totalis and alopecia universalis were represented in the patient cohort, which was mostly female. Libraries were pooled for sequencing, and variation in per-sample TCR yields was attributed mainly to small differences in library volumes within the pool. This study followed changes in the peripheral blood TCR repertoire in vivo during primary and secondary sensitization of alopecia patients to the hapten diphenylcyclopropenone (DPC). Blood samples were taken from patients before sensitization (week 0) and at 2, 6 and about 24 weeks after DPC sensitization. About 29 alopecia patients gave blood for TCR sequencing at one to four time points (pre-sensitization, 2, 6 and 24 weeks). Study-level results and caveats: Expanded TCRs formed significantly more large CDR3 similarity clusters than pre-sensitization or healthy control sets, consistent with antigen-driven responses. Patch test score correlated positively with the number of PT1 expanded TCRs, reaching significance at thresholds 8, 16 and 32 but not at 4. Repeated subsampling changed both the strength of the expansion versus patch-test correlation and the threshold at which that correlation became significant. Because all patients had alopecia, a presumed autoimmune disease, the immune response of the patients might differ from that of healthy individuals. No change with DPC sensitization was found in the number of TCRs above 1 in 1000 frequency, and no evidence of global repertoire structure alterations was found.

In light of the paper, this sample's time point label describes: pre-sensitization, week 0. This sample's treatment or condition label indicates: therapeutic diphenylcyclopropenone sensitization with weekly scalp DPC. At each patch-test visit, blood was drawn before the patch test was applied. Patients were eligible if aged 18 to 70, diagnosed with alopecia and judged suitable for DPC therapy, and pregnant patients were excluded. Total RNA was extracted from unfractionated whole blood that had been collected in Tempus Blood RNA tubes. Preparation of the library involved RACE. Sequencing instrument: NextSeq 500. Library preparation attached unique molecular identifiers to individual cDNA molecules for quantitative, reproducible TCR counting. For every blood RNA sample, sequencing covered both the TCR alpha and TCR beta chains. Processing in the source paper ran as follows. A median of about 87,000 TCRs per sample was observed, with a range of 23,224 to 690,600. The Decombinator software suite was used to annotate V, J and CDR3 in the TCR reads. To make PS versus PT1 abundance plots, every sample was subsampled to the same number of TCRs (28,000). Expanded TCRs were defined as absent before sensitization and observed at least eight times at the 2-week time point. TCRdb reprocessing: public reads trimmed at Q25 with fastp, clones called with MiXCR, in-frame beta chains kept. Entries that share a CDR3 protein sequence are merged under the most common genes and DNA. The V and J calls, along with clone size, are taken from TCRdb and not from the paper's own processing. The sample records about 77,000 distinct CDR3 sequences, 11% to 15% of which are singletons. Roughly 4.9% of the sample is in the top ten clones.

CDR1 SGHVS and CDR2 FNYEAQ were looked up in the germline V gene. Trimming costs V 2 bases and J 1 base, and their ends lie 11 bases apart. The CDR3 starts with the cysteine, ends with the phenylalanine, and has 15 residues. Just CDR3 DNA is preserved here, 45 bases in frame from base 1. Many counts were recorded for this clonotype. There is no known antigen for this receptor. No base-level quality is on record; no much larger clone is a single base apart. The starting material was whole blood, obtained in connection with sensitization to the hapten diphenylcyclopropenone (DPC). This clonotype was obtained from a woman between 45 and 65 years old with alopecia areata. Some clones in this sample may be carry-over from other donors' samples. Recombination joined TRBV7-6 with TRBJ1-1; the D gene is possibly TRBD1, with 6 bases matching. The CDR3 here reads CASSLWGLENTEAFF. The nucleotides read TGTGCCAGCAGCTTATGGGGGCTTGAGAACACTGAAGCTTTCTTT. With all but the CDR3 taken from the reference TRBV7-6 and TRBJ1-1 genes, the full variable domain is: GAGVSQSPRYKVTKRGQDVALRCDPISGHVSLYWYRQALGQGPEFLTYFNYEAQQDKSGLPNDRFSAERPEGSISTLTIQRTEQRDSAMYRCASSLWGLENTEAFFGQGTRLTVV.